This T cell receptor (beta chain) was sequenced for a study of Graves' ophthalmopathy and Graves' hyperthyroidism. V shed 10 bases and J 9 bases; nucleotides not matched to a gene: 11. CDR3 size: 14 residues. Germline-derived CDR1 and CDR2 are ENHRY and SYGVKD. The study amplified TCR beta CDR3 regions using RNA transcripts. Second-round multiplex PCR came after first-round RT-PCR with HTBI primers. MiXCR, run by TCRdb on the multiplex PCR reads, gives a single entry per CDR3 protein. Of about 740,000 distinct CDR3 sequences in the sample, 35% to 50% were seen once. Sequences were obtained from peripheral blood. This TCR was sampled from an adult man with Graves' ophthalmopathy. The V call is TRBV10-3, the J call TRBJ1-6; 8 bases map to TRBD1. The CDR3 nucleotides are TGTGCCAGCAGATTCGGGACAGGACTTTCACCCCTCCACTTT. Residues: CASRFGTGLSPLHF.